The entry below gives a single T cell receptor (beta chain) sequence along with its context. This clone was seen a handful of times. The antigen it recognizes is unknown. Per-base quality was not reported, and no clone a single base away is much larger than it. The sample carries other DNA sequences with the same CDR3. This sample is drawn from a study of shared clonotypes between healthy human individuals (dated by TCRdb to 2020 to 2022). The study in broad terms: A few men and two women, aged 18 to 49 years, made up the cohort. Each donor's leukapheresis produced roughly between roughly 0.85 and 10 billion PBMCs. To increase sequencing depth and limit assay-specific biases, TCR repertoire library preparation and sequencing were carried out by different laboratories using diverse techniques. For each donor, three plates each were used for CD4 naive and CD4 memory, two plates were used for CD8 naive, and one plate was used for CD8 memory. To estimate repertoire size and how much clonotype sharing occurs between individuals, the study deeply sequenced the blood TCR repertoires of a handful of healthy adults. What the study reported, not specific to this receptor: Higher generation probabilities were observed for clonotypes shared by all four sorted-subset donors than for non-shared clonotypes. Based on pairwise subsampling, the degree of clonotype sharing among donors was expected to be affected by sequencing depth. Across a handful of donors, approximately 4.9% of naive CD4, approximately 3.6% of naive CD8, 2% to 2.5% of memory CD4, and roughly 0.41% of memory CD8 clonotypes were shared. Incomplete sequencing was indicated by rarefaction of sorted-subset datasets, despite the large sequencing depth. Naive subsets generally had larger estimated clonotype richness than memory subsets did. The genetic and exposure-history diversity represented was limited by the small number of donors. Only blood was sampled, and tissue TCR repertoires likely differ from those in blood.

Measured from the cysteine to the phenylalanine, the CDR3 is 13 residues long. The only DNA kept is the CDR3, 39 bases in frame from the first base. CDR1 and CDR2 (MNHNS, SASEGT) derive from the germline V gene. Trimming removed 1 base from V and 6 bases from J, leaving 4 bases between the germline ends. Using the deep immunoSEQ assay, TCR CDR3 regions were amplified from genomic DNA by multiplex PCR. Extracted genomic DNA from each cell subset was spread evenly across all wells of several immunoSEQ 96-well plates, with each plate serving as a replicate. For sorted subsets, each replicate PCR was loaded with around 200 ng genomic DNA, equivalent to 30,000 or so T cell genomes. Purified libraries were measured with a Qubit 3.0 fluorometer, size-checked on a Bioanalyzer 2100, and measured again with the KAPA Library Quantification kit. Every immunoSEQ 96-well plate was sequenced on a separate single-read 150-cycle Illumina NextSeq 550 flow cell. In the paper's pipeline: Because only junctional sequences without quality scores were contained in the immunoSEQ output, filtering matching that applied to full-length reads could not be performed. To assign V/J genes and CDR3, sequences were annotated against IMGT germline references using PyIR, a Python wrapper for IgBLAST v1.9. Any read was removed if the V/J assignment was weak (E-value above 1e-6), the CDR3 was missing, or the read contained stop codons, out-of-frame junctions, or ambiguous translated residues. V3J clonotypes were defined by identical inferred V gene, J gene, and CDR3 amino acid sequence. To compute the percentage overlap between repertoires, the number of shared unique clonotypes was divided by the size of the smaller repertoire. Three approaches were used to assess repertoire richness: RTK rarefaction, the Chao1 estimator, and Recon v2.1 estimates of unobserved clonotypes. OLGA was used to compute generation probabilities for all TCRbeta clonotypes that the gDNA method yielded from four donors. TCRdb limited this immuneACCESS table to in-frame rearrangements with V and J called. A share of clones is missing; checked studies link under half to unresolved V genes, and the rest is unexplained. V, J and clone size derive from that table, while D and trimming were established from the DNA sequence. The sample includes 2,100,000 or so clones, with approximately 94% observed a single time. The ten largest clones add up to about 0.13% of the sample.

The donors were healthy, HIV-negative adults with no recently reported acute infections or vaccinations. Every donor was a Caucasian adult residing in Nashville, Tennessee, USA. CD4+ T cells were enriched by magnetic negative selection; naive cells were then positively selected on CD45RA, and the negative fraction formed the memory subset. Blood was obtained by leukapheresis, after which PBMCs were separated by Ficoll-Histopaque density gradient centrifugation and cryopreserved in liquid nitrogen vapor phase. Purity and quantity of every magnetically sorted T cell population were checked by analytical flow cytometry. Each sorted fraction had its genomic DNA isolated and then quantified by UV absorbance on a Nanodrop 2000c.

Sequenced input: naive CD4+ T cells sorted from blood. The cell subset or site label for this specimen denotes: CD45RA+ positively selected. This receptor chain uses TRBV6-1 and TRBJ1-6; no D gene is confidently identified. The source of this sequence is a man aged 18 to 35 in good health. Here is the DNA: TGTGCCAGCAGTGAAGGGAGTAATTCACCCCTCCACTTT. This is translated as CASSEGSNSPLHF.